This T cell receptor (beta chain) came from a study of blood T cell repertoires in COVID-19. As processed by the authors: It was from reference gene primer amplification that nucleated cell counts were estimated. The repertoire was sequenced with immunoSEQ multiplex PCR; TCRdb's copy has only in-frame clones and lacks some. The DNA was the basis for D and trimming; V, J and clone size are from that table. The top ten clones hold approximately 7.9% of a sample with around 230,000 clones, approximately 86% of them seen once. This CDR3 has 15 residues. Trimming pared 4 bases from V and 4 bases from J, leaving 11 bases between. Looked up from germline, CDR1 is LNHDA and CDR2 is SQIVND (reference sequence).

The source material was peripheral blood. The V and J genes are TRBV19 and TRBJ2-6, with D hard to call. The origin of this receptor is a man aged 55 to 70 who had recovered from COVID-19. In nucleotides, the CDR3 is TGTGCCAGTAGTACGACTTACTCAGGGGCCAACGTCCTGACTTTC. It yields the protein CASSTTYSGANVLTF.